The 9 T cell receptor beta chains given below trace back to one sample, sequenced in a study of blood T cell repertoires in COVID-19. The method was immunoSEQ multiplex PCR; TCRdb's version includes in-frame clones alone and lacks a portion of them. The sample consists of 250,000 or so clones, 84% of them appearing once. The sequencing input was peripheral blood. Every receptor here comes from a man aged 55 to 70 with acute or convalescent COVID-19.

This clone has only one observation. The junction departs from germline at one end; a sequencing error may be responsible. The V and J genes are TRBV5-4 and TRBJ2-7, with TRBD1 matching over 7 bases. The CDR3 runs to 11 residues. The germline gives CDR1 SGHNT, CDR2 YYREEE (reference sequence). The CDR3: CASSLEGALSF. The CDR3, as DNA: TGTGCCAGCAGCTTGGAGGGGGCCCTAAGCTTC.

V usage is TRBV28 and J usage is TRBJ2-7; 10 nucleotides agree with TRBD2. The germline V gene has CDR1 MDHEN and CDR2 SYDVKM. The CDR3 is 14 residues long. V trimming: 6 bases; J trimming: 6 bases; junction bases outside the gene matches: 8. Here the CDR3 DNA reads TGTGCCAGCAGATCGACTAGCGGGTTGGGCGAGCAGTACTTC. It translates to CASRSTSGLGEQYF.

The chain couples TRBV3-1 (or the pseudogene TRBV3-2) to TRBJ2-1; possibly TRBD1 for D (6 bases). Germline CDR1 and CDR2: LGHDT and YNNKEL (reference sequence). V was shortened by 5 bases and J by 9 bases, with 14 bases between the two germline ends. The CDR3 extends over 13 amino acids. In DNA, the CDR3 is TGTGCCAGCAGCTTTTTAGGGGGTTTTGAGCAGTTCTTC. Protein sequence: CASSFLGGFEQFF.

The chain is built from TRBV2 and TRBJ2-7; 8 bases match TRBD1. The CDR3 consists of 12 residues. Germline CDR1 SNHLY, CDR2 FYNNEI. The J segment lost 2 bases and the V segment lost 8 bases, leaving 2 bases of the junction unmatched. CDR3 in amino acids: CASRDRPYEQYF. CDR3 in DNA: TGTGCCAGCCGGGACAGGCCCTACGAGCAGTACTTC.

Concerning this clone itself: The same CDR3 can be traced to other DNA sequences in this sample. This chain links TRBV6-5 with TRBJ1-2; unclear D gene. With 6 bases removed from V and 5 bases from J, the gap between germline ends came to 10 bases. Germline assignment: CDR1 MNHEY and CDR2 SVGAGI. This CDR3 contains 12 residues. The CDR3 loop is CASRPTGYGYTF. In DNA, the CDR3 is TGTGCCAGCAGACCTACGGGGTATGGCTACACCTTC.

The chain couples TRBV5-1 to TRBJ2-3; possibly TRBD1 for D (5 bases). The CDR3 runs to 12 residues. Germline V gene data show CDR1 as SGHRS and CDR2 as YFSETQ. The V gene lost 4 bases and the J gene lost 5 bases, with 8 bases spanning the gap. The CDR3 reads CASSVTGDTQYF. For the CDR3, the DNA is TGCGCCAGCAGCGTTACAGGAGATACGCAGTATTTT.

The chain couples TRBV19 to TRBJ2-3, with TRBD1 matching over 7 bases. CDR1 LNHDA and CDR2 SQIVND come from the germline V gene (reference sequence). CDR3 length: 13 residues. V gave up 10 bases and J gave up 3 bases; unmatched junction bases: 7. CDR3 amino acids: CATLRQGTDTQYF. The CDR3 DNA sequence: TGTGCCACCCTAAGACAGGGAACAGATACGCAGTATTTT.

This sequence joins TRBV29-1 and TRBJ2-7, with D perhaps TRBD1 (6 bases). This CDR3 is built from 15 residues. Germline V lookup: CDR1 SQVTM, CDR2 ANQGSEA. Trimming shortened V by 2 bases and J by 3 bases, and 17 bases separated the two germline ends. CDR3 DNA: TGCAGCGTTGAATCGGACGGACAGCTTGGCTACGAGCAGTACTTC. Its protein product is CSVESDGQLGYEQYF.

The chain is built from TRBV21-1 and TRBJ1-1; the table names TRBD1, a call not compared with the DNA. TRBV21-1 is a recognized pseudogene. CDR3 length: 15 amino acids. CDR3 amino acids: CASTRTGRPNTEAFF. The CDR3, as DNA: TGTGCCAGCACCAGGACAGGGAGGCCGAACACTGAAGCTTTCTTT.